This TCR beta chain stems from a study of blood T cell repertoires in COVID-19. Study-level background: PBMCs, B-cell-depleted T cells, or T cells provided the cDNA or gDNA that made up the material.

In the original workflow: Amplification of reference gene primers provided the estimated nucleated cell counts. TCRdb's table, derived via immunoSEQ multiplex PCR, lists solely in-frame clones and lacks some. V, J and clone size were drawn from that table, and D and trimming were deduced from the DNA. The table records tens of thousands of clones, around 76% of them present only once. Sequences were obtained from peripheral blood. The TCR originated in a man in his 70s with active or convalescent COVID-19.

The chain's CDR3 is CASYDTTGEQYF. The CDR3 DNA reads as TGCGCCAGCTACGACACGACAGGGGAGCAGTACTTC. The J gene is TRBJ2-7, the V gene TRBV5-1; TRBD1 agrees at 7 bases. The trim removed 7 bases at V and 7 bases at J, leaving 8 bases unmatched. The CDR3 sequence is 12 residues long. Germline CDR1 SGHRS, CDR2 YFSETQ.